The T cell receptor beta chain under discussion was sequenced for a study of cytomegalovirus exposure and HLA in healthy donors. Germline V gene lookup returns CDR1 KGHSH and CDR2 LQKENI. Trimming left V 3 bases short and J 4 bases short, with 10 bases between. This CDR3 is built from 14 residues. Points on this clone: Its cognate antigen is unknown.

PCR amplification relied on 60 Vbeta primers (plus 13 Jbeta primers). Original methodology: About 10 million of 65 million to 95 million unique TCR beta chains were shared, per a later count. Libraries were prepared by immunoSEQ multiplex PCR; TCRdb keeps only in-frame clonotypes and omits some of them. V, J and clone size were drawn from that table, and D and trimming were deduced from the DNA. Of about 76,000 clones in the sample, under 80% were seen once. Findings and caveats of the study: Most of the TCR beta V segments (in an earlier analysis) were productive either about 87% or about 30% of the time.

This sequence originates from a man in his fifties or sixties in good health and CMV-seropositive. The chain has TRBV18 and TRBJ2-1; D is perhaps TRBD1 (6 bases). Material: PBMCs. The CDR3 loop is CASSPDRSYNEQFF. DNA of the CDR3: TGTGCCAGCTCACCTGACAGGTCTTACAATGAGCAGTTCTTC.